The next 20 T cell receptor beta chains were all read from a single sample in a study of blood T cell repertoires in COVID-19. The repertoire was sequenced with immunoSEQ multiplex PCR; TCRdb's copy has only in-frame clones and lacks some. The sample consists of hundreds of thousands of clones, about 80% of them appearing once. Source material: peripheral blood. Receptor source: a woman over 75 with acute or convalescent COVID-19.

This chain joins TRBV28 and TRBJ2-7; 12 nucleotides line up with TRBD1. CDR1 is MDHEN, CDR2 SYDVKM, per germline. The V segment lost 6 bases and the J segment 0 bases; nucleotides outside the gene matches: 12. The CDR3 length is 18 residues. This CDR3 is CASRRSGTGGISSYEQYF. The CDR3 nucleotides read TGTGCCAGCAGACGCTCCGGGACAGGGGGCATCTCCTCCTACGAGCAGTACTTC.

Only one count was recorded for this clone. V is TRBV5-1 and J is TRBJ2-4, with a tentative D call TRBD2 (6 bases). Germline CDR1 and CDR2: SGHRS and YFSETQ. The CDR3 sequence is 15 residues long. V lost 5 bases, J lost 1 base, and 13 bases lay in between. CDR3 loop: CASSMPGDAKNIQYF. The CDR3 DNA reads as TGCGCCAGCAGTATGCCGGGAGACGCCAAAAACATTCAGTACTTC.

The V call is TRBV12-3 or TRBV12-4, the J call TRBJ1-1; no definite D call. The CDR3 runs 12 residues. The ends were cut back, 5 bases at V and 3 bases at J, with 7 bases in the middle. CDR3 region: CASSARDTEAFF. In DNA form, the CDR3 reads TGTGCCAGCAGTGCCCGGGACACTGAAGCTTTCTTT.

This chain links TRBV5-4 with TRBJ2-5, with 7 bases that match TRBD2. The CDR3 loop spans 14 amino acids. The ends lost 2 bases at V and 2 bases at J; junction bases unmatched: 3. The V gene's germline CDR1 is SGHNT and CDR2 YYREEE (reference sequence). The CDR3 reads CASSFLAVQETQYF. The CDR3 bases are TGTGCCAGCAGCTTCCTAGCGGTACAAGAGACCCAGTACTTC.

This clone showed up just once. This chain's CDR3 is CASTILTGYYGYTF. CDR3 nucleotides: TGTGCCAGCACCATATTGACAGGGTACTATGGCTACACCTTC. The chain uses TRBV6-5 and TRBJ1-2; 7 nucleotides match TRBD1. CDR1 is MNHEY, CDR2 SVGAGI, per germline. The V segment lost 7 bases and the J segment 3 bases; nucleotides outside the gene matches: 8. This CDR3 has 14 amino acids.

This rearrangement joins TRBV2 to TRBJ1-2; TRBD1 might be the D (5 bases). The V gene's germline CDR1 is SNHLY and CDR2 FYNNEI. This CDR3 spans 12 amino acids. The germline V and J ends were trimmed by 6 bases and 8 bases, with 13 bases remaining between them. As DNA, the CDR3 is TGTGCCAGCAGCTACACCCGGGGGGGCTACACCTTC. The encoded protein is CASSYTRGGYTF.

The chain uses TRBV5-1 and TRBJ1-1; 7 positions match TRBD1. The germline V gene has CDR1 SGHRS and CDR2 YFSETQ. This CDR3 contains 14 residues. V shed 0 bases and J 5 bases; nucleotides not matched to a gene: 4. This CDR3 reads CASSLGAGGTEAFF. The DNA of the CDR3 is TGCGCCAGCAGCTTGGGGGCAGGGGGAACTGAAGCTTTCTTT.

The rearrangement links TRBV2 to TRBJ2-1; TRBD2 is a possible D gene (5 bases). The germline gives CDR1 SNHLY, CDR2 FYNNEI. The V end lost 6 bases, the J end lost 9 bases, and 6 bases lay between the germline ends. This CDR3 spans 10 amino acids. In DNA, the CDR3 is TGTGCCAGCAGCCGGGGTGAGCAGTTCTTC. Translated, it gives CASSRGEQFF. Based on the CDR3 plus reference TRBV2 and TRBJ2-1, the full variable domain is EPEVTQTPSHQVTQMGQEVILRCVPISNHLYFYWYRQILGQKVEFLVSFYNNEISEKSEIFDDQFSVERPDGSNFTLKIRSTKLEDSAMYFCASSRGEQFFGPGTRLTVL.

This clone was counted a few times. This sample also contains other DNA sequences that code for the same CDR3. The chain links TRBV18 to TRBJ1-2; a weak D match, TRBD1 (6 bases). The CDR3 is made up of 12 amino acids. Germline-derived CDR1 and CDR2 are KGHSH and LQKENI. Deletions cut 2 bases from V and 7 bases from J, with 8 bases between. The CDR3, as DNA: TGTGCCAGCTCACCAGGGGGCGGTGGCTACACCTTC. It is translated as CASSPGGGGYTF.

V usage is TRBV18 and J usage is TRBJ1-2; TRBD1 is a possible D gene (6 bases). The germline V gene encodes CDR1 KGHSH and CDR2 LQKENI. The V and J ends lost 6 bases and 4 bases respectively, with 24 bases between them. CDR3 length: 17 residues. For the CDR3, the DNA is TGTGCCAGCTCGTCTGAGGGGGGAGGGGCCGTCCTCTATGGCTACACCTTC. Translating it yields CASSSEGGGAVLYGYTF.

The chain carries TRBV5-4 and TRBJ2-2; D ambiguous. V shed 4 bases and J shed 2 bases, with 3 bases lying between them. The CDR3 has 12 residues. Germline CDR1 and CDR2: SGHNT and YYREEE (reference sequence). CDR3 bases: TGTGCCAGCAGCCAAAACACCGGGGAGCTGTTTTTT. This encodes CASSQNTGELFF.

The gene calls are TRBV7-9 and TRBJ1-6; TRBD1 might be the D (5 bases). This CDR3 contains 15 residues. With 5 bases removed from V and 7 bases from J, the gap between germline ends came to 15 bases. Germline-derived CDR1 and CDR2 are SEHNR and FQNEAQ (reference sequence). CDR3 region: CASSTPGLGNSPLHF. As DNA, the CDR3 is TGTGCCAGCAGCACCCCGGGACTTGGCAATTCACCCCTCCACTTT.

V usage is TRBV18 and J usage is TRBJ1-6; 8 bases map to TRBD1. V gave up 1 base and J gave up 9 bases; unmatched junction bases: 5. The germline V gene encodes CDR1 KGHSH and CDR2 LQKENI. The CDR3 extends over 15 amino acids. The CDR3 coding sequence is TGTGCCAGCTCACCACTTGGGCAGGGGGCTTCACCCCTCCACTTT. It specifies CASSPLGQGASPLHF.

This sequence joins TRBV6-5 and TRBJ1-1; 7 nucleotides match TRBD1. The germline gives CDR1 MNHEY, CDR2 SVGAGI. This CDR3 is built from 14 residues. Trimming cost V 4 bases and J 7 bases; bases outside gene matches: 9. The CDR3 region has the DNA TGTGCCAGCAGTTCCCCAAGGGGGCAGATTGAAGCTTTCTTT. It specifies CASSSPRGQIEAFF.

The rearrangement uses TRBV11-2 and TRBJ1-1; D is unresolved. Trimming removed 1 base at V and 7 bases at J, with 13 bases between. CDR3 size: 14 residues. CDR1 and CDR2 (germline): SGHAT, FQNNGV. The CDR3 sequence: CASSLVAGSGEAFF. CDR3 nucleotides: TGTGCCAGCAGCTTAGTTGCGGGGTCAGGTGAAGCTTTCTTT.

The V gene is TRBV5-6, the J gene TRBJ1-5; 8 positions agree with TRBD1. Germline assignment: CDR1 SGHDT and CDR2 YYEEEE. The V gene end was trimmed by 2 bases and the J gene end by 0 bases; junction bases not matched to a gene: 10. This CDR3 has 18 residues. The CDR3, as DNA: TGTGCCAGCAGCTTCACAGGGGGGTCGATGTATAGCAATCAGCCCCAGCATTTT. Translated, it gives CASSFTGGSMYSNQPQHF.

The genes are TRBV7-2 and TRBJ2-1, with TRBD2 matching over 8 bases. This CDR3 comprises 15 residues. Trimming removed 5 bases from V and 4 bases from J; junction bases left unmatched: 7. CDR1 is SGHTA and CDR2 is FQGNSA in the germline V gene. DNA of the CDR3: TGTGCCAGCAGCAGCCTAGCGGGTCCATACAATGAGCAGTTCTTC. Its protein product is CASSSLAGPYNEQFF.

The chain has TRBV19 and TRBJ2-3; possibly TRBD2 for D (6 bases). The CDR3 loop spans 14 amino acids. Germline lookup yields CDR1 LNHDA and CDR2 SQIVND (reference sequence). V was pared by 4 bases and J by 5 bases, with 13 bases between. The CDR3 DNA reads as TGTGCCAGTAGTAGTAGCGGTCGGGTAGATACGCAGTATTTT. This gives the protein CASSSSGRVDTQYF.

The DNA of the CDR3 is TGTGCCAGCAGCGTTAGCGGGGGAGTGAATGAGCAGTTCTTC. Translation: CASSVSGGVNEQFF. The rearrangement links TRBV7-7 to TRBJ2-1; 9 nucleotides line up with TRBD2. The J segment lost 7 bases and the V segment lost 5 bases, leaving 6 bases of the junction unmatched. The length of the CDR3 is 14 residues. The V gene's germline CDR1 is SSHAT and CDR2 FNYEAQ (reference sequence).

The genes are TRBV2 and TRBJ2-2; 9 bases agree with TRBD2. The germline gives CDR1 SNHLY, CDR2 FYNNEI. The CDR3 loop spans 15 amino acids. V lost 4 bases to trimming and J lost 7 bases; unmatched junction nucleotides: 7. The CDR3 DNA sequence: TGTGCCAGCAGTGGGGTTAGCGGGAGAAGCGGGGAGCTGTTTTTT. It translates to CASSGVSGRSGELFF.